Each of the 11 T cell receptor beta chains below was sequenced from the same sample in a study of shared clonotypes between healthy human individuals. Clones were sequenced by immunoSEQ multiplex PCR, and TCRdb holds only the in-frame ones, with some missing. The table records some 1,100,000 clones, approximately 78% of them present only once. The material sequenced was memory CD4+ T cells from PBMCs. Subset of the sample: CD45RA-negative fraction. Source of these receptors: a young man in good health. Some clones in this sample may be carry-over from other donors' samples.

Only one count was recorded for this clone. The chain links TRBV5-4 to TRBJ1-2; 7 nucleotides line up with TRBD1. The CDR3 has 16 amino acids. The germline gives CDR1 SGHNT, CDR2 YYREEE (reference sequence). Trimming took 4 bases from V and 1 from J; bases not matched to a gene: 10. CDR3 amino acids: CASSLGRDSINYGYTF. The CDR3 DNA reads TGTGCCAGCAGCCTAGGGAGGGACAGTATTAACTATGGCTACACCTTC.

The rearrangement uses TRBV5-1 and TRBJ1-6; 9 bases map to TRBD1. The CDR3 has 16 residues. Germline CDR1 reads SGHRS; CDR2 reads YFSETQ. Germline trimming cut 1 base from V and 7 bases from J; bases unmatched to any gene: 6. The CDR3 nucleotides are TGCGCCAGCAGCTTGATCCCCGGACAGGGGAATTCACCCCTCCACTTT. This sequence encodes CASSLIPGQGNSPLHF.

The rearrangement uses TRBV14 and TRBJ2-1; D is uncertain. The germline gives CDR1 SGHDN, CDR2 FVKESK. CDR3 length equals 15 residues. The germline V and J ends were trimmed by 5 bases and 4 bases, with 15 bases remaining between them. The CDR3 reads CASSSEGILYNEQFF. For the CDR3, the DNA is TGTGCCAGCAGCTCGGAAGGGATTCTGTACAATGAGCAGTTCTTC.

This chain's CDR3 is CAISKTDDSNQPQHF. The CDR3 nucleotides read TGTGCCATCAGTAAGACGGATGATAGCAATCAGCCCCAGCATTTT. The chain uses TRBV10-3 and TRBJ1-5; D not resolved. V lost 5 bases, J lost 0 bases, and 11 bases lay in between. This CDR3 is built from 15 residues. Germline CDR1 and CDR2: ENHRY and SYGVKD.

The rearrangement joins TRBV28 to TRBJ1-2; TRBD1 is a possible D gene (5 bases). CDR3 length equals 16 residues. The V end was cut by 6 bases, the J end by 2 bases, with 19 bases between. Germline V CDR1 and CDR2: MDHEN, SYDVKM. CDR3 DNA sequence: TGTGCCAGCAGCTCCCCCACCGGGACGGGAAACTATGGCTACACCTTC. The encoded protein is CASSSPTGTGNYGYTF.

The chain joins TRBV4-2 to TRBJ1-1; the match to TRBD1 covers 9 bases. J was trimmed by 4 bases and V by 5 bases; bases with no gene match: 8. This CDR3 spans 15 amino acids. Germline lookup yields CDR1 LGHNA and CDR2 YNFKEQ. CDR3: CASSGPMTGGTEAFF. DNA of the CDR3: TGTGCCAGCAGCGGACCAATGACAGGGGGCACTGAAGCTTTCTTT.

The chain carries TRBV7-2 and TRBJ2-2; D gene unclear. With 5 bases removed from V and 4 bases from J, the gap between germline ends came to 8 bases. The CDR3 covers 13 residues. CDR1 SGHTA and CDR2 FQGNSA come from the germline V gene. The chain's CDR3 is CASSLPVTGELFF. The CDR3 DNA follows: TGTGCCAGCAGCCTCCCGGTCACCGGGGAGCTGTTTTTT.

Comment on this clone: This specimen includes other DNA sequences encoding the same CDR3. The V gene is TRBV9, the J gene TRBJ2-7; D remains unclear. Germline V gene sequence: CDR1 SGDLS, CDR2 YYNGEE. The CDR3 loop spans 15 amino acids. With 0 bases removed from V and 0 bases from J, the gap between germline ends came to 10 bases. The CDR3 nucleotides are TGTGCCAGCAGCGTAGAGGGCAGATCCTCCTACGAGCAGTACTTC. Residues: CASSVEGRSSYEQYF.

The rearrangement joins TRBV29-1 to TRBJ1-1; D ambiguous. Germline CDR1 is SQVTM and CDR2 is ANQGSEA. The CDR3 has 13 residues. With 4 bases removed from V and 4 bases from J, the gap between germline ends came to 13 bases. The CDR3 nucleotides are TGCAGCGTTGTCGGGTGGCAGTTCACTGAAGCTTTCTTT. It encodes CSVVGWQFTEAFF.

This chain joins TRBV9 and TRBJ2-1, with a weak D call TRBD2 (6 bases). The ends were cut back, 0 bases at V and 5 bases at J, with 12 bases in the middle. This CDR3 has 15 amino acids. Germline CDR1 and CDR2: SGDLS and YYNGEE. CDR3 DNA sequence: TGTGCCAGCAGCGTAGCTAGCCAGCGGGACAATGAGCAGTTCTTC. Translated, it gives CASSVASQRDNEQFF.

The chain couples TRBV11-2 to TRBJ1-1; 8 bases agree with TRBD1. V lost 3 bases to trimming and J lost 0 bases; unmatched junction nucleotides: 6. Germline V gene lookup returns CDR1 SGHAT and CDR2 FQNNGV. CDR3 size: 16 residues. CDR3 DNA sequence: TGTGCCAGCAGCTTCGGACAGGGATTGATGAACACTGAAGCTTTCTTT. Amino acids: CASSFGQGLMNTEAFF.